Following are 20 T cell receptor beta chains from one sample sequenced in a study of T cells in Graves' hyperthyroidism and ophthalmopathy. RNA transcripts provided the source from which TCR beta CDR3 regions were amplified. The HTBI primer set served for first-round RT-PCR of the TCR CDR3. TCRdb itself ran the multiplex PCR reads through MiXCR, one entry per CDR3 protein. Of hundreds of thousands of distinct CDR3 sequences listed, 38% are singletons. Source material: blood. These receptors were collected from a young man with Graves' hyperthyroidism.

This clonotype was counted ten times or more. The V call is TRBV2, the J call TRBJ1-2; D gene uncertain. CDR1 and CDR2 (germline): SNHLY, FYNNEI. The V end lost 4 bases, the J end lost 5 bases, and 14 bases lay between the germline ends. The CDR3 consists of 14 residues. The CDR3 sequence: CASSVVGIGYGYTF. The CDR3 bases are TGTGCCAGCAGTGTTGTAGGGATAGGGTATGGCTACACCTTC.

Worth noting for this clonotype: A read error may explain this, as a much larger clone is one base away. This rearrangement joins TRBV7-9 to TRBJ2-7; 7 bases agree with TRBD2. Germline V gene sequence: CDR1 SEHNR, CDR2 FQNEAQ (reference sequence). The CDR3 is 11 residues long. In DNA form, the CDR3 reads TGTACCATCACCGGGGGGTTCGAGCAGTACTTC. Amino acids: CTITGGFEQYF.

This chain connects TRBV25-1 to TRBJ1-1, with a possible D match to TRBD1 (6 bases). Germline CDR1 is MGHDK and CDR2 is SYGVNS. V lost 8 bases and J lost 3, with 22 bases in between. The CDR3 totals 16 residues. CDR3 sequence (DNA): TGTGCCAGCTGGGAAACAGGGAGACCTATGCACACTGAAGCTTTCTTT. Translating it yields CASWETGRPMHTEAFF.

The chain couples TRBV10-3 to TRBJ1-5, with a tentative D call TRBD1 (5 bases). The V gene lost 10 bases and the J gene lost 4 bases, with 14 bases spanning the gap. The CDR3 totals 13 residues. From germline, CDR1 is ENHRY and CDR2 SYGVKD. CDR3 sequence: CASRADKNQPQHF. CDR3 sequence (DNA): TGTGCCAGCAGGGCTGACAAGAATCAGCCCCAGCATTTT.

This clonotype was recorded at least ten times. The chain links TRBV7-9 to TRBJ1-3; no firm D call. V was cut by 2 bases and J by 2 bases, with 13 bases left in between. CDR3 length: 16 amino acids. In germline, CDR1 is SEHNR, CDR2 FQNEAQ (reference sequence). The CDR3 region has the DNA TGTGCCAGCAGCTTACTTTCCCCTCAAACTGGAAACACCATATATTTT. Protein sequence: CASSLLSPQTGNTIYF.

This clonotype has at least ten counts. The gene calls are TRBV12-3 or TRBV12-4 and TRBJ1-6, with D unresolved. V was pared by 3 bases and J by 11 bases, with 5 bases between. This CDR3 has 11 residues. The CDR3 reads CASSLGTPLHF. The CDR3 DNA follows: TGTGCCAGCAGTTTGGGAACACCCCTCCACTTT.

This chain joins TRBV7-6 and TRBJ1-1, with D possibly being TRBD1 (5 bases). This CDR3 comprises 15 residues. CDR1 and CDR2 from the germline V gene are SGHVS and FNYEAQ. V gave up 5 bases and J gave up 3 bases, with 16 bases separating them. Written as DNA, the CDR3 is TGTGCCAGCAGCAAGTACACGGGAGGGGACACTGAAGCTTTCTTT. Its translation: CASSKYTGGDTEAFF.

The chain couples TRBV4-2 to TRBJ2-5; D call uncertain. The CDR3 is 15 amino acids. The germline CDR1 and CDR2 sequences are LGHNA and YNFKEQ. V lost 0 bases to trimming and J lost 5 bases, with 13 bases between them. The CDR3 DNA follows: TGTGCCAGCAGCCAAGATCTAGGCTTTTTGGAGACCCAGTACTTC. Its protein is CASSQDLGFLETQYF.

V and J are TRBV11-1 and TRBJ2-7; TRBD2 agrees at 14 bases. The germline gives CDR1 SGHAT, CDR2 FQDESV (reference sequence). There are 16 residues in the CDR3. J was trimmed by 4 bases and V by 3 bases; bases with no gene match: 5. The CDR3 DNA follows: TGTGCCAGCAGCTTTTCCGGGACTAGCGGGAGTTACGAGCAGTACTTC. It specifies CASSFSGTSGSYEQYF.

V usage is TRBV12-3 or TRBV12-4 and J usage is TRBJ2-7; 7 nucleotides align to TRBD1. This CDR3 has 15 amino acids. Unmatched junction bases numbered 7, after V lost 3 bases and J lost 2 bases. This chain's CDR3 is CASSFQTGSAYEQYF. The CDR3 region has the DNA TGTGCCAGCAGTTTCCAGACAGGGTCGGCCTACGAGCAGTACTTC.

The chain joins TRBV29-1 to TRBJ2-7; 10 positions agree with TRBD2. Looked up from germline, CDR1 is SQVTM and CDR2 is ANQGSEA. The CDR3 has 13 residues. V lost 6 bases, J lost 5 bases, and 7 bases stayed unmatched. This CDR3 is CSVGGLAGDEQYF. The CDR3 DNA follows: TGCAGCGTCGGTGGGCTAGCGGGAGACGAGCAGTACTTC.

This chain links TRBV29-1 with TRBJ2-6, with D possibly being TRBD1 (6 bases). Trimming removed 3 bases at V and 18 bases at J, with 15 bases between. The CDR3 runs to 11 residues. In germline, CDR1 is SQVTM, CDR2 ANQGSEA. CDR3 residues: CSVEGAKGQTF. CDR3 coding DNA: TGCAGCGTTGAGGGGGCCAAGGGACAGACTTTC.

The CDR3 sequence: CASRRLTGSGEKLFF. The CDR3 DNA sequence: TGTGCCAGTAGGCGGCTGACAGGGTCGGGTGAAAAACTGTTTTTT. The chain employs TRBV19 and TRBJ1-4; 7 bases are a match to TRBD1. Per the germline V gene, CDR1 is LNHDA and CDR2 is SQIVND (reference sequence). The trim removed 6 bases at V and 7 bases at J, leaving 11 bases unmatched. This CDR3 has 15 residues.

This clonotype was recorded a few times. The chain combines TRBV28 with TRBJ2-7; TRBD1 matches 9 bases. The trim removed 7 bases at V and 4 bases at J, leaving 11 bases unmatched. The CDR3 has 15 amino acids. The germline gives CDR1 MDHEN, CDR2 SYDVKM. The CDR3, as DNA: TGTGCCAGCACCCTCCGGGACAGGGCCACATACGAGCAGTACTTC. Translated, it gives CASTLRDRATYEQYF.

This clonotype was seen ten or more times. The junction shows a germline mismatch at one end, possibly a read error. The genes are TRBV20-1 and TRBJ1-5; no clear D gene. This CDR3 has 17 residues. Germline V gene data show CDR1 as DFQATT and CDR2 as SNEGSKA (reference sequence). The CDR3 DNA sequence: TGCAGTGCTAGTAGGACTTGGGGATCTTCTAGCTATCAGCCCCAGCATTTT. Its translation: CSASRTWGSSSYQPQHF.

This clonotype has only a few counts. This sequence joins TRBV15 and TRBJ2-3; D remains unclear. Between the trimmed V and J ends, which lost 8 bases and 4 bases, there was a span of 13 bases. This CDR3 spans 13 amino acids. In germline, CDR1 is LNHNV, CDR2 YYDKDF (reference sequence). The CDR3 spells CATEKDWADTQYF. The CDR3 region has the DNA TGTGCCACCGAGAAGGATTGGGCAGATACGCAGTATTTT.

The chain uses TRBV20-1 and TRBJ2-7; a possible D gene is TRBD2 (6 bases). Per germline, CDR1 DFQATT and CDR2 SNEGSKA (reference sequence). V was trimmed by 1 base and J by 2 bases, leaving 18 bases between them. The CDR3 totals 16 residues. CDR3 nucleotide sequence: TGCAGTGCTAGAGCTCCGGCTAGCGAGGTTACCTACGAGCAGTACTTC. Translating it yields CSARAPASEVTYEQYF.

This clonotype showed up just a few times. The chain joins TRBV12-3 or TRBV12-4 to TRBJ1-5; no definite D call. V was pared by 2 bases and J by 5 bases, with 4 bases between. CDR3 length: 12 amino acids. DNA of the CDR3: TGTGCCAGCAGTTTAACGCATCAGCCCCAGCATTTT. This translates into CASSLTHQPQHF.

The chain carries TRBV9 and TRBJ1-3; 8 bases line up with TRBD1. This CDR3 contains 16 residues. From germline, CDR1 is SGDLS and CDR2 YYNGEE. Trimming at V came to 3 bases and at J to 0 bases, leaving 5 bases not matched to a gene. The CDR3 DNA follows: TGTGCCAGCAGCGGATGGACAGGGCCCTCTGGAAACACCATATATTTT. It codes for CASSGWTGPSGNTIYF. The variable domain in full, with the rest retrieved from reference TRBV9 and TRBJ1-3, is DSGVTQTPKHLITATGQRVTLRCSPRSGDLSVYWYQQSLDQGLQFLIQYYNGEERAKGNILERFSAQQFPDLHSELNLSSLELGDSALYFCASSGWTGPSGNTIYFGEGSWLTVV.

This clonotype was counted at least ten times. This chain uses TRBV15 with TRBJ2-2; D is unresolved. Per germline, CDR1 LNHNV and CDR2 YYDKDF (reference sequence). V was trimmed by 1 base and J by 8 bases, leaving 2 bases between them. The CDR3 length is 11 residues. As DNA, the CDR3 is TGTGCCACCAGCAGAGCGGGGGAGCTGTTTTTT. Its translation: CATSRAGELFF.